The clone carrying this TCR beta chain was counted only a few times. TCRdb reprocessed the RT-PCR reads with MiXCR, giving one entry per CDR3 protein. The sample has about 680,000 distinct CDR3 sequences; 12% to 15% are singletons. Germline V gene sequence: CDR1 ENHRY, CDR2 SYGVKD. The CDR3 sequence is 12 residues long. Trimming took 4 bases from V and 1 from J, leaving 2 bases between them. This receptor was obtained from a female donor in good health, serving as a healthy control. The chain recombines TRBV10-3 with TRBJ1-3; no reliable D call. The sample was memory CD4+ T cells from blood. Written as DNA, the CDR3 is TGTGCCATCAGTGGGTCTGGAAACACCATATATTTT. It yields the protein CAISGSGNTIYF.